Given below is one T cell receptor (beta chain) in context. As yet, its antigen is unknown. This sample was included in a study of vaccination and CD4 T cells after COVID-19. This CDR3 spans 14 amino acids. Germline CDR1 is WSHSY and CDR2 is SAAADI. The V and J ends lost 4 bases and 5 bases, in that order; junction bases with no gene match: 7. The Oncomine TCR Beta short-read assay generated sequence data from the DNA of cultured CD4+ T cells. TCRdb fed the PCR reads into MiXCR, producing one record per CDR3 protein. The profile shows 15,000 to 17,000 distinct CDR3 sequences, roughly 72% of them singletons. Treatment: roughly nine-day PBMC culture with coronavirus spike peptide pools or control peptides (ViraFEST assay). Negative selection yielded CD4+ T cells from day-10 cultures.

The sequence came from a human donor who had recovered from COVID-19. The chain is built from TRBV10-2 and TRBJ2-5; 7 bases agree with TRBD2. Sequencing was done on a sample of CD4+ T cells from blood, cultured in vitro. The CDR3 DNA follows: TGCGCCAGCAGTGCCAGCGGGAAAGGGGAGACCCAGTACTTC. This sequence encodes CASSASGKGETQYF.